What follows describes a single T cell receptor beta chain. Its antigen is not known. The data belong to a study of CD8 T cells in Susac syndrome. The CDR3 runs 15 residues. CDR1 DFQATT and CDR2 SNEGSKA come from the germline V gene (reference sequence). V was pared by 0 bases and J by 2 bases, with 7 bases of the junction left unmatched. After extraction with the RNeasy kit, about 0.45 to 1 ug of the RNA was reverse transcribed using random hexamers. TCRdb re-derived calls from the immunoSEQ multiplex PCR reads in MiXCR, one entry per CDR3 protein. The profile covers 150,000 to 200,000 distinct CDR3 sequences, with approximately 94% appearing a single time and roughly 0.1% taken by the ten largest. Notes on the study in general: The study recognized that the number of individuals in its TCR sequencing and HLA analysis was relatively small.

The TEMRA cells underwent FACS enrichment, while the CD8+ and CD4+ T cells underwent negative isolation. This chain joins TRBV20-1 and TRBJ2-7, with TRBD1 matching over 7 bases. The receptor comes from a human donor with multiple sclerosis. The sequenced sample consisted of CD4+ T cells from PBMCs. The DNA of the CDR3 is TGCAGTGCTAGAGACCTCGGCGGACAGGCCTACGAGCAGTACTTC. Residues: CSARDLGGQAYEQYF.